This is a list of T cell receptor beta chains from one sample in a study of blood T cell repertoires in COVID-19. TCRdb keeps only in-frame clones here, not all; method: immunoSEQ multiplex PCR. The sample has 150,000 or so clones; 80% to 90% are singletons. Sequencing input: peripheral blood. All receptors come from a woman aged 45-59 years with acute or convalescent COVID-19. Both conserved end residues are part of each CDR3. A D gene is named only where the DNA matches it firmly. The size of a clone is reported for some rows only, either as once, few or many, or as a class for expanded clones.

J | size | V | D | DNA | CDR3
TRBJ2-3 | NA | TRBV7-2 | NA | TGTGCCAGCAGCTTACAAAGCTCAGATACGCAGTATTTT | CASSLQSSDTQYF
TRBJ2-1 | once | TRBV7-3 | NA | TGTGCCAGCACCCAGGAGGGGTGGAATGAGCAGTTCTTC | CASTQEGWNEQFF
TRBJ1-5 | NA | TRBV7-8 | NA | TGTGCCAGCAGCTCCATGACAGAGCCGAATCAGCCCCAGCATTTT | CASSSMTEPNQPQHF
TRBJ1-2 | NA | TRBV6-2/TRBV6-3 | NA | TGTGCCAGCAGTTACTCCACGGGTCGAAGCTATGGCTACACCTTC | CASSYSTGRSYGYTF
TRBJ1-1 | few | TRBV18 | NA | TGTGCCAGCTCAGCAGATTTGAACACTGAAGCTTTCTTT | CASSADLNTEAFF
TRBJ2-2 | NA | TRBV6-1 | TRBD1 | TGTGCCAGCAGTGACACAGGGGCGAACACCGGGGAGCTGTTTTTT | CASSDTGANTGELFF
TRBJ1-3 | NA | TRBV7-2 | NA | TGTGCCAGCAGCCCATCAAGAGGGTTCTCTGGAAACACCATATATTTT | CASSPSRGFSGNTIYF
TRBJ1-5 | NA | TRBV23-1 | NA | TGCGCCAGCAGTCACCAGAGGCAGGGTTATCAGCCCCAGCATTTT | CASSHQRQGYQPQHF
TRBJ1-2 | NA | TRBV28 | NA | TGTGCCAGCGCGGACTATGGCTACACCTTC | CASADYGYTF
TRBJ2-7 | NA | TRBV23-1 | TRBD1 | TGCGCCAGCAGTCAACCCACCGGGACAGGGGTCTACGAGCAGTACTTC | CASSQPTGTGVYEQYF
TRBJ2-7 | NA | TRBV5-4 | TRBD2 | TGTGCCAGCAGCTTGATGAACGGGGGGATACCCTACGAGCAGTACTTC | CASSLMNGGIPYEQYF
TRBJ1-1 | NA | TRBV6-2/TRBV6-3 | NA | TGTGCCAGCAGTTACCCCCCGGTGGTGAACACTGAAGCTTTCTTT | CASSYPPVVNTEAFF
TRBJ2-3 | NA | TRBV7-8 | TRBD2 | TGTGCCAGCAGCTTAGGGCCCCGACTAGCGGGGAGCACAGATACGCAGTATTTT | CASSLGPRLAGSTDTQYF
TRBJ1-4 | NA | TRBV4-2 | TRBD1 | TGTGCCAGCAGCCATCGCGGACAGGATGAAAAACTGTTTTTT | CASSHRGQDEKLFF
TRBJ1-5 | NA | TRBV12-5 | NA | TGTGCTAGTGGTCTCGAGGGTGGCAATCAGCCCCAGCATTTT | CASGLEGGNQPQHF
TRBJ1-2 | NA | TRBV19 | TRBD1 | TGTGCCAGTAGCCGCGGGACAGAAGACTATGGCTACACCTTC | CASSRGTEDYGYTF
TRBJ2-1 | few | TRBV20-1 | NA | TGCAGTGCTAGAGTCCGGAATGAGCAGTTCTTC | CSARVRNEQFF